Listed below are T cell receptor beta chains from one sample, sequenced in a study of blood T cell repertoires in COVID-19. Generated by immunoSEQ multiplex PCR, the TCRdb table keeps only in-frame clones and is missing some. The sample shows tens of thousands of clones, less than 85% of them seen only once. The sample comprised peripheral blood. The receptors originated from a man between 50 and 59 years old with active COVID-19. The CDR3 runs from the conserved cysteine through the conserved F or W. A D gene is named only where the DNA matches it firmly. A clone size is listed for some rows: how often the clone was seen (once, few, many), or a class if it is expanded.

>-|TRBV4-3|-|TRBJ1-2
CASSQDSGGNYGYTF
TGCGCCAGCAGCCAAGATTCCGGGGGTAACTATGGCTACACCTTC
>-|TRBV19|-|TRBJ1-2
CASSIVGREGGYTF
TGTGCCAGTAGTATAGTGGGGCGAGAAGGTGGCTACACCTTC
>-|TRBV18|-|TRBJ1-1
CASSPTAGTLVPEAFF
TGTGCCAGCTCACCAACGGCAGGGACATTGGTGCCTGAAGCTTTCTTT
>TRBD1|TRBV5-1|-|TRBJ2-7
CASSLTGTGTYEQYF
TGCGCCAGCAGCTTGACCGGGACAGGGACTTACGAGCAGTACTTC
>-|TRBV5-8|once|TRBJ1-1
CASSRYRGRTEAFF
TGTGCCAGCAGCCGGTACCGGGGTCGCACTGAAGCTTTCTTT
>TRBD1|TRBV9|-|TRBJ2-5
CASSALDRVETQYF
TGTGCCAGCAGCGCCCTGGACAGGGTCGAGACCCAGTACTTC
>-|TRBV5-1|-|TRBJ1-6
CASSLGSLLPYNSPLHF
TGCGCCAGCAGCTTGGGTAGCCTTCTCCCCTATAATTCACCCCTCCACTTT
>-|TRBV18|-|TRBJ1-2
CASSPRGQSDGYTF
TGTGCCAGCTCACCACGAGGACAGTCTGATGGCTACACCTTC
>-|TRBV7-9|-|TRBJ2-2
CASSLGWGPGELFF
TGTGCCAGCAGCTTAGGTTGGGGGCCCGGGGAGCTGTTTTTT
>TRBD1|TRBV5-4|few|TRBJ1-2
CASSVTGYYGYTF
TGTGCCAGCAGCGTGACAGGGTACTATGGCTACACCTTC
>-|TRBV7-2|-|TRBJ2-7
CASSQMREQYF
TGTGCCAGCAGCCAGATGCGGGAGCAGTACTTC
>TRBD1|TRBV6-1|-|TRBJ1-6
CASSERGQLSSPLHF
TGTGCCAGCAGTGAACGGGGACAGTTAAGTTCACCCCTCCACTTT
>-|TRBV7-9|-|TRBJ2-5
CASSSQGETQYF
TGTGCCAGCAGCTCGCAGGGTGAGACCCAGTACTTC
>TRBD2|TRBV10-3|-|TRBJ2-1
CATGVAGAYNEQFF
TGTGCCACGGGTGTAGCGGGGGCCTACAATGAGCAGTTCTTC
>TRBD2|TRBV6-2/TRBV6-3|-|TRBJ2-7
CASSYRSPSGGRILPEYEQYF
TGTGCCAGCAGTTACCGCTCCCCTAGCGGGGGGCGGATCCTCCCTGAATACGAGCAGTACTTC
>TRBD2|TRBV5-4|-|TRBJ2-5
CASSLGGGAQETQYF
TGTGCCAGCAGCTTGGGCGGGGGGGCACAAGAGACCCAGTACTTC
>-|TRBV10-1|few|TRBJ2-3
CASSQGRADTQYF
TGCGCCAGCAGCCAGGGCCGCGCAGATACGCAGTATTTT
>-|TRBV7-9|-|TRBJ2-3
CASSLPHHGQRSTDTQYF
TGTGCCAGCAGCCTTCCCCACCACGGACAGCGAAGCACAGATACGCAGTATTTT
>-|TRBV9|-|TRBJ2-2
CASSSGEGSGELFF
TGTGCCAGCAGCTCCGGAGAGGGCTCCGGGGAGCTGTTTTTT
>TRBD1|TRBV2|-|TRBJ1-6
CASGRTGDNSPLHF
TGTGCCAGCGGACGGACAGGGGATAATTCACCCCTCCACTTT
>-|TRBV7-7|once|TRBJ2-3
CASSRDSSTDTQYF
TGTGCCAGCAGCCGGGACTCTTCCACAGATACGCAGTATTTT
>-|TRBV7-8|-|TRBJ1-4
CASSDGGEKLFF
TGTGCCAGCAGCGACGGGGGTGAAAAACTGTTTTTT
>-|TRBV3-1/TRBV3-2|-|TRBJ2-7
CASSQMAGWYEQYF
TGTGCCAGCAGCCAAATGGCAGGGTGGTACGAGCAGTACTTC
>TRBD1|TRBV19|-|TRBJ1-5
CASSSRTGAPNQPQHF
TGTGCCAGTAGTTCCCGGACAGGGGCCCCCAATCAGCCCCAGCATTTT
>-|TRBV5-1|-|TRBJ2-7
CASSGAGTYEQYF
TGCGCCAGCAGTGGGGCAGGGACCTACGAGCAGTACTTC
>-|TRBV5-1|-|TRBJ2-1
CASSFDGQPYNEQFF
TGCGCCAGCAGCTTTGACGGACAGCCGTACAATGAGCAGTTCTTC
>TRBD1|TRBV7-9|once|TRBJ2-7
CASSLEQGAWEQYF
TGTGCCAGCAGCTTAGAACAGGGGGCATGGGAGCAGTACTTC
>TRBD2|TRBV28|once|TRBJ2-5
CASSPRWEGGQETQYF
TGTGCCAGCAGTCCCAGGTGGGAGGGCGGGCAAGAGACCCAGTACTTC
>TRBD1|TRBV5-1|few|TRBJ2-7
CASSLARDSPTYEQYF
TGCGCCAGCAGCTTAGCTAGGGACAGTCCAACCTACGAGCAGTACTTC
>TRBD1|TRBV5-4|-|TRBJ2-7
CASSFTGTGDYEQYF
TGTGCCAGCAGCTTTACCGGGACAGGGGACTACGAGCAGTACTTC
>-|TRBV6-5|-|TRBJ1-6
CASSYERGAYNSPLHF
TGTGCCAGCAGTTACGAGCGGGGAGCCTATAATTCACCCCTCCACTTT
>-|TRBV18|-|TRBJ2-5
CASSPKGDKRETQYF
TGTGCCAGCTCGCCCAAGGGGGACAAGAGAGAGACCCAGTACTTC
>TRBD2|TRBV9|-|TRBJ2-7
CASSPASGVTSYEQYF
TGTGCCAGCAGCCCGGCCAGCGGGGTAACCTCCTACGAGCAGTACTTC
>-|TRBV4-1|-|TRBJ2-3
CASSQATAPRADTQYF
TGCGCCAGCAGCCAAGCGACAGCTCCAAGGGCAGATACGCAGTATTTT
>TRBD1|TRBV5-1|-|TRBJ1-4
CASSWGQGTNEKLFF
TGCGCCAGCAGCTGGGGACAGGGGACTAATGAAAAACTGTTTTTT
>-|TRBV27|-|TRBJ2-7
CASSTAGTVAYEQYF
TGTGCCAGCAGTACTGCTGGGACTGTGGCCTACGAGCAGTACTTC
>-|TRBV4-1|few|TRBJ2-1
CASSQGGGGGNEQFF
TGCGCCAGCAGCCAAGGGGGCGGGGGCGGCAATGAGCAGTTCTTC
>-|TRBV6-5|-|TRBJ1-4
CASSFRGEEEKLFF
TGTGCCAGCAGTTTCCGGGGGGAGGAGGAAAAACTGTTTTTT
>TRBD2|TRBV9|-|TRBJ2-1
CASSPYPGLAGENEQFF
TGTGCCAGCAGCCCCTACCCCGGACTAGCGGGGGAGAATGAGCAGTTCTTC
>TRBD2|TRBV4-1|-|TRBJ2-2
CASSQEQRGGTGELFF
TGCGCCAGCAGCCAAGAGCAGCGGGGTGGTACCGGGGAGCTGTTTTTT
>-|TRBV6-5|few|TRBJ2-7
CASSREIHPTYEQYF
TGTGCCAGCAGTCGGGAGATACACCCGACCTACGAGCAGTACTTC
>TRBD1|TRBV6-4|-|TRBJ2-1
CASSDSGTGTDEQFF
TGTGCCAGCAGTGACTCTGGGACAGGGACGGATGAGCAGTTCTTC
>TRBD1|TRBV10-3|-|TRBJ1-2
CATSGTGNYGYTF
TGTGCCACCTCTGGGACAGGGAACTATGGCTACACCTTC
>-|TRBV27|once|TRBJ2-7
CASSLGAGYEQYF
TGTGCCAGCAGTTTAGGGGCAGGGTACGAGCAGTACTTC
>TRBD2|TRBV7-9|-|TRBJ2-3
CASSRQGLAGADTQYF
TGTGCCAGCTCCAGACAGGGACTAGCGGGAGCAGATACGCAGTATTTT
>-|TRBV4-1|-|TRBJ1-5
CASSQALQGGQPQHF
TGCGCCAGCAGCCAAGCATTACAGGGCGGACAGCCCCAGCATTTT
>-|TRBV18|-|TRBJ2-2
CASSWVDRAGELFF
TGTGCCAGCTCATGGGTGGATCGGGCCGGGGAGCTGTTTTTT
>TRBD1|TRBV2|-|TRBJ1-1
CASRKRQGGKSMNTEAFF
TGTGCCAGCAGAAAGAGACAGGGGGGAAAGTCAATGAACACTGAAGCTTTCTTT
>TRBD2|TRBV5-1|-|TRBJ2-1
CASSSGTSGLHEQFF
TGCGCCAGCAGCTCAGGGACTAGCGGCCTTCATGAGCAGTTCTTC
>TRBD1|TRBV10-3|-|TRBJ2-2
CAISEYQGASGELFF
TGTGCCATCAGTGAGTACCAGGGGGCCTCCGGGGAGCTGTTTTTT
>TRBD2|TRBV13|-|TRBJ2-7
CASSPTTSGAYEQYF
TGTGCCAGCAGCCCAACCACTAGCGGCGCATACGAGCAGTACTTC
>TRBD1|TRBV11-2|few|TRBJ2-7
CASSQGTGMSYEQYF
TGTGCCAGCAGCCAAGGGACAGGGATGTCCTACGAGCAGTACTTC
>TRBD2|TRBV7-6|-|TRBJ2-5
CASWPSGGAGETQYF
TGTGCCAGCTGGCCTAGCGGGGGGGCCGGGGAGACCCAGTACTTC
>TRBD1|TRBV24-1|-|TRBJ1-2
CATSDWTGNGYTF
TGTGCCACCAGTGACTGGACAGGGAATGGCTACACCTTC
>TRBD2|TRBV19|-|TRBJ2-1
CASSSGLAGGRGFHEQFF
TGTGCCAGTAGTTCAGGACTAGCGGGGGGGCGTGGCTTCCATGAGCAGTTCTTC
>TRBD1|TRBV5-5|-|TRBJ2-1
CASSPGTGGYNEQFF
TGTGCCAGCAGCCCCGGGACAGGGGGATACAATGAGCAGTTCTTC
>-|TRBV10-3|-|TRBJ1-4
CAISESGGLGEKLFF
TGTGCCATCAGTGAGTCCGGGGGTTTAGGTGAAAAACTGTTTTTT
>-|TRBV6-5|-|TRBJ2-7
CASSYSSSGTYEQYF
TGTGCCAGCAGTTACTCTTCCAGCGGAACCTACGAGCAGTACTTC
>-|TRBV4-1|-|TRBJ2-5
CASSLHTRVSETQYF
TGCGCCAGCAGCCTTCATACCAGGGTATCGGAGACCCAGTACTTC